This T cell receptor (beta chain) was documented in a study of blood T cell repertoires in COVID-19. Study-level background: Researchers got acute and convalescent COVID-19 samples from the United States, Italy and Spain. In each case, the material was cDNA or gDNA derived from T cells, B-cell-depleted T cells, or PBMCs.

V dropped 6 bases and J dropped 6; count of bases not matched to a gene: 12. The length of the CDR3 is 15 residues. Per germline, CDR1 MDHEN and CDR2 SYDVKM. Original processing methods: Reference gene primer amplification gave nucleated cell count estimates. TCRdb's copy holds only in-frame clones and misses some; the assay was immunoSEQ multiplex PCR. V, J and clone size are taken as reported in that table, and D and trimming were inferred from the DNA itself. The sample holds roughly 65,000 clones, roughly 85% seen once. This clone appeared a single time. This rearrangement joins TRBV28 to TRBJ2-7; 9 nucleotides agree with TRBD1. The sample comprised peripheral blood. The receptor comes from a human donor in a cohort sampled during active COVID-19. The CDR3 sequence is CASRGTGTGIIEQYF. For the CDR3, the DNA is TGTGCCAGCAGAGGGACCGGGACAGGGATAATCGAGCAGTACTTC. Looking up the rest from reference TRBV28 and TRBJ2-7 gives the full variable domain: DVKVTQSSRYLVKRTGEKVFLECVQDMDHENMFWYRQDPGLGLRLIYFSYDVKMKEKGDIPEGYSVSREKKERFSLILESASTNQTSMYLCASRGTGTGIIEQYFGPGTRLTVT.